The 8 T cell receptor beta chains below all came from one sample that was sequenced in a study of OX40 agonist ivuxolimab in advanced cancers. Assay: immunoSEQ multiplex PCR; the TCRdb copy retains only in-frame clones and omits some. The sample has 60,000 to 85,000 clones; 70% to 90% are singletons. The sample consisted of CD4+ or CD8+ T cells sorted from blood, taken in a trial of the OX40 agonist ivuxolimab. The receptor set was obtained from an adult with an advanced solid tumor such as melanoma, head and neck, liver or kidney cancer.

This chain connects TRBV7-3 to TRBJ2-7; possible D gene TRBD1, 5 bases. V was trimmed by 1 base and J by 5 bases, leaving 9 bases between them. The CDR3 has 13 residues. Per germline, CDR1 SGHTA and CDR2 FQGTGA. The CDR3 DNA is TGTGCCAGCAGCTTAATTAGGGGTCACGAGCAGTACTTC. Translated: CASSLIRGHEQYF. The full variable domain, its missing parts supplied by reference TRBV7-3 and TRBJ2-7, is GAGVSQTPSNKVTEKGKYVELRCDPISGHTALYWYRQSLGQGPEFLIYFQGTGAADDSGLPNDRFFAVRPEGSVSTLKIQRTERGDSAVYLCASSLIRGHEQYFGPGTRLTVT.

A single count supports this clone. This chain joins TRBV28 and TRBJ2-1; no reliable D call. V lost 6 bases and J 8 bases, leaving 14 bases between the germline ends. The V gene's germline CDR1 is MDHEN and CDR2 SYDVKM. The CDR3 is 13 residues long. The CDR3 loop is CASSGFSSDEQFF. CDR3 nucleotide sequence: TGTGCCAGCAGCGGCTTCTCCAGCGATGAGCAGTTCTTC.

This rearrangement joins TRBV9 to TRBJ2-7; 7 bases map to TRBD1. Germline values: CDR1 SGDLS, CDR2 YYNGEE. Trimming cost V 4 bases and J 1 base; bases outside gene matches: 8. The CDR3 runs to 15 residues. As DNA, the CDR3 is TGTGCCAGCAGCCCTCCTCGGGACAGATCCTACGAGCAGTACTTC. It specifies CASSPPRDRSYEQYF. Complete variable domain (other parts from reference TRBV9 and TRBJ2-7): DSGVTQTPKHLITATGQRVTLRCSPRSGDLSVYWYQQSLDQGLQFLIQYYNGEERAKGNILERFSAQQFPDLHSELNLSSLELGDSALYFCASSPPRDRSYEQYFGPGTRLTVT.

The chain couples TRBV29-1 to TRBJ1-2; possible D gene TRBD1, 6 bases. Germline V gives CDR1 SQVTM, CDR2 ANQGSEA. This CDR3 is 13 amino acids long. Trimming shortened V by 4 bases and J by 2 bases, and 11 bases separated the two germline ends. The CDR3 DNA is TGCAGCGTTGGGTCAGGGGAAAACTATGGCTACACCTTC. Its translation is CSVGSGENYGYTF. Drawing the rest from reference TRBV29-1 and TRBJ1-2, the complete variable domain is SAVISQKPSRDICQRGTSLTIQCQVDSQVTMMFWYRQQPGQSLTLIATANQGSEATYESGFVIDKFPISRPNLTFSTLTVSNMSPEDSSIYLCSVGSGENYGYTFGSGTRLTVV.

This clone was found many times. This chain connects TRBV9 to TRBJ2-7; 7 bases line up with TRBD1. The ends lost 4 bases at V and 0 bases at J; junction bases unmatched: 4. Germline loops: CDR1 SGDLS, CDR2 YYNGEE. CDR3 size: 14 residues. The CDR3 is CASSPGDSSYEQYF. The CDR3 region has the DNA TGTGCCAGCAGCCCCGGGGACAGCTCCTACGAGCAGTACTTC.

This clone was counted a single time. This chain links TRBV19 with TRBJ1-2; TRBD1 agrees at 11 bases. After removal of 3 bases from V and 9 bases from J, the junction contained 15 bases not matched to a gene. The CDR3 spans 17 residues. Per the germline V gene, CDR1 is LNHDA and CDR2 is SQIVND (reference sequence). The CDR3 DNA follows: TGTGCCAGTAGTATCCGAGGACAGGGGGCTTTGTTCATTCGCTACACCTTC. It codes for CASSIRGQGALFIRYTF.

The chain has TRBV7-2 and TRBJ1-5; possible D gene TRBD1, 6 bases. V lost 4 bases to trimming and J lost 2 bases, with 18 bases between them. CDR1 is SGHTA, CDR2 FQGNSA, per germline. CDR3 size: 17 residues. This CDR3 is CASSSYSGRGRNQPQHF. CDR3 sequence (DNA): TGTGCCAGCAGCTCGTACTCGGGACGGGGGCGCAATCAGCCCCAGCATTTT.

The chain joins TRBV5-8 to TRBJ2-3; the match to TRBD2 covers 12 bases. The germline V gene has CDR1 SGHTS and CDR2 YDEGEE. The CDR3 contains 15 residues. V gave up 0 bases and J gave up 7 bases; unmatched junction bases: 3. CDR3: CASSLGTSGINTQYF. In nucleotides, the CDR3 is TGTGCCAGCAGCTTGGGGACTAGCGGGATTAATACGCAGTATTTT.